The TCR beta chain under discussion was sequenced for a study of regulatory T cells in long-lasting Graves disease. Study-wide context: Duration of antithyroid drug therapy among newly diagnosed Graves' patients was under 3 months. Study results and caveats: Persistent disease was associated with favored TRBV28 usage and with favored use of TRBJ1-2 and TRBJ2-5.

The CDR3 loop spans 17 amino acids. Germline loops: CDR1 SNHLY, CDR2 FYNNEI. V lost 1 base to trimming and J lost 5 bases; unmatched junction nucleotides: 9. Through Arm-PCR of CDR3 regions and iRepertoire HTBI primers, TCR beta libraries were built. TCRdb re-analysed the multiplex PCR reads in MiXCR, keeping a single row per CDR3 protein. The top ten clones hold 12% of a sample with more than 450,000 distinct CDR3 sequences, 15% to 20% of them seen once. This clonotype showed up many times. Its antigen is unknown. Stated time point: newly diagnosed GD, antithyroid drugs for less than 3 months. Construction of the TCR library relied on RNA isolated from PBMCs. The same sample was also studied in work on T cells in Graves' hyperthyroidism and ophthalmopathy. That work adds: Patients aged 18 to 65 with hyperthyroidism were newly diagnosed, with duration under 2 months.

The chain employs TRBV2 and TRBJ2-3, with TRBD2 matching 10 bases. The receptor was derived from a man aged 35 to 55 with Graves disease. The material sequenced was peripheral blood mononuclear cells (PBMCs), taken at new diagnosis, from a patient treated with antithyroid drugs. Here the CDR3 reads CASSEDSGLAGEDTQYF. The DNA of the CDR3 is TGTGCCAGCAGTGAAGACTCGGGGCTAGCGGGAGAAGATACGCAGTATTTT.